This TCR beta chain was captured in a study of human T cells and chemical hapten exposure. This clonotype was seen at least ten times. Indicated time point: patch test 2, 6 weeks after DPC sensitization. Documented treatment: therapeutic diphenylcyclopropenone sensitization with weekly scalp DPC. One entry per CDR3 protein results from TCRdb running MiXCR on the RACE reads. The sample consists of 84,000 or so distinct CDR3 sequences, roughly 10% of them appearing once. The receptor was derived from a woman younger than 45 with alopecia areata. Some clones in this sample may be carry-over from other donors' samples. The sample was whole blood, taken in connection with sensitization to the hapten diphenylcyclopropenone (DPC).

In DNA form, the CDR3 reads TGCAGTGCCGGGACAGTCAACTATGGCTACACCTTC. It encodes CSAGTVNYGYTF. V and J are TRBV20-1 and TRBJ1-2; 7 positions match TRBD1. Germline lookup yields CDR1 DFQATT and CDR2 SNEGSKA (reference sequence). V trimming: 6 bases; J trimming: 2 bases; junction bases outside the gene matches: 3. The CDR3 extends over 12 amino acids.